Each of the 24 T cell receptor beta chains below was sequenced from the same sample in a study of CD8 T cells in ankylosing spondylitis. TCRdb used MiXCR to reprocess the 5' RACE reads, holding one entry per CDR3 protein. Of about 90,000 distinct CDR3 sequences listed, roughly 27% were seen once; the top ten hold roughly three fifths. Specimen: blood, either unsorted or a sorted T cell fraction (not recorded which). The receptors stem from a male donor with ankylosing spondylitis or in good health (not recorded which).

This clonotype was counted a few times. Written as DNA, the CDR3 is TGTGCCAGCAGTTACTTGTCTAGCGGACTTTCCTACAATGAGCAGTTCTTC. It is translated as CASSYLSSGLSYNEQFF. This rearrangement joins TRBV6-5 to TRBJ2-1, with TRBD2 matching over 7 bases. The CDR3 spans 17 residues. CDR1 and CDR2 from the germline V gene are MNHEY and SVGAGI. J was trimmed by 1 base and V by 1 base; bases with no gene match: 7.

This clonotype was observed at least ten times. CDR3 sequence: CASIKKSEVGGGEQYF. The CDR3 nucleotides are TGTGCCAGCATCAAAAAAAGCGAGGTAGGGGGCGGCGAGCAGTACTTC. This chain connects TRBV2 to TRBJ2-7, with 7 nucleotides matching TRBD1. This CDR3 contains 16 residues. The V gene's germline CDR1 is SNHLY and CDR2 FYNNEI. With 7 bases clipped from V and 6 bases from J, the junction kept 18 bases outside the gene matches.

The chain uses TRBV27 and TRBJ1-1, with TRBD1 identical over 9 bases. V gave up 3 bases and J gave up 3 bases; unmatched junction bases: 11. Germline CDR1 and CDR2: MNHEY and SMNVEV (reference sequence). The CDR3 length is 17 residues. The DNA for the CDR3 is TGTGCCAGCAGTTTCGGTGCCGGGACAGGGCTTTACACTGAAGCTTTCTTT. Protein sequence: CASSFGAGTGLYTEAFF.

This clonotype was seen a few times. This chain connects TRBV25-1 to TRBJ1-2; no clear D. The V gene lost 4 bases and the J gene lost 4 bases, with 16 bases spanning the gap. Germline CDR1 is MGHDK and CDR2 is SYGVNS. CDR3 length: 15 residues. The CDR3 DNA sequence: TGTGCCAGCAGTGTTGACCCGATTACGTCCTATGGCTACACCTTC. Protein: CASSVDPITSYGYTF.

The chain couples TRBV12-3 or TRBV12-4 to TRBJ1-1; TRBD1 is a possible D gene (5 bases). Trimming pared 3 bases from V and 0 bases from J, leaving 14 bases between. CDR3 length: 16 amino acids. The CDR3 loop reads CASSFGSTALNTEAFF. The CDR3 region has the DNA TGTGCCAGCAGTTTTGGGTCGACAGCCTTGAACACTGAAGCTTTCTTT.

The V call is TRBV5-6, the J call TRBJ2-1; TRBD2 matches at 9 bases. Per germline, CDR1 SGHDT and CDR2 YYEEEE. This CDR3 comprises 19 residues. J lost 6 bases, V lost 7 bases, and 23 bases had no gene match. CDR3 nucleotide sequence: TGTGCCAGCGAAGGGCCGGCGGTAGCGGGAGATCTAGGGGGCAATGAGCAGTTCTTC. Protein: CASEGPAVAGDLGGNEQFF.

Ten or more counts support this clonotype. The chain recombines TRBV10-3 with TRBJ2-1; 8 bases line up with TRBD2. The CDR3 sequence is 14 residues long. Looked up from germline, CDR1 is ENHRY and CDR2 is SYGVKD. V shed 4 bases, J shed 8 bases, and the junction held 7 bases outside the gene matches. As DNA, the CDR3 is TGTGCCATCAGTGTTCCCGGGACTAGAGATGAGCAGTTCTTC. This gives the protein CAISVPGTRDEQFF.

This clonotype has only a few counts. The chain joins TRBV29-1 to TRBJ1-2, with 8 bases that match TRBD1. The CDR3 consists of 13 residues. V dropped 3 bases and J dropped 7; count of bases not matched to a gene: 7. The germline V gene has CDR1 SQVTM and CDR2 ANQGSEA. The CDR3 sequence: CSVERQDRGGYTF. The CDR3 DNA is TGCAGCGTTGAGCGGCAAGACAGGGGTGGCTACACCTTC.

The chain links TRBV18 to TRBJ1-1; D uncertain. The CDR3 loop spans 14 amino acids. The germline gives CDR1 KGHSH, CDR2 LQKENI. V was clipped by 4 bases and J by 3 bases, with 12 bases between them. The CDR3 coding sequence is TGTGCCAGCTCACTCACCGGCGAGTACACTGAAGCTTTCTTT. Translated, it gives CASSLTGEYTEAFF. Filled out from reference TRBV18 and TRBJ1-1, the complete variable domain reads NAGVMQNPRHLVRRRGQEARLRCSPMKGHSHVYWYRQLPEEGLKFMVYLQKENIIDESGMPKERFSAEFPKEGPSILRIQQVVRGDSAAYFCASSLTGEYTEAFFGQGTRLTVV.

This clonotype was seen a handful of times. V and J are TRBV5-6 and TRBJ1-2; TRBD1 matches 8 bases. V lost 5 bases to trimming and J lost 6 bases; unmatched junction nucleotides: 6. Germline lookup yields CDR1 SGHDT and CDR2 YYEEEE. This CDR3 has 13 residues. Here the CDR3 reads CASSKVQGDGYTF. The CDR3 DNA reads as TGTGCCAGCAGTAAGGTACAGGGGGATGGCTACACCTTC.

The chain carries TRBV7-9 and TRBJ1-2, with D possibly being TRBD1 (5 bases). There are 14 residues in the CDR3. CDR1 and CDR2 from the germline V gene are SEHNR and FQNEAQ (reference sequence). The ends were cut back, 4 bases at V and 7 bases at J, with 16 bases in the middle. Written as DNA, the CDR3 is TGTGCCAGCAGCTCACCGAAGACAGTCTCTGGCTACACCTTC. Protein sequence: CASSSPKTVSGYTF.

V is TRBV9 and J is TRBJ1-5, with no clear D. This CDR3 comprises 15 residues. Trimming removed 6 bases at V and 0 bases at J, with 13 bases between. CDR1 is SGDLS and CDR2 is YYNGEE in the germline V gene. CDR3: CASNPSGYSNQPQHF. DNA for the CDR3: TGTGCCAGCAACCCCTCTGGTTATAGCAATCAGCCCCAGCATTTT.

The rearrangement uses TRBV20-1 and TRBJ2-2, with 7 bases identical to TRBD2. Losses at the gene ends were 3 bases for V and 5 bases for J; bases not matched to a gene: 6. Germline CDR1 DFQATT, CDR2 SNEGSKA (reference sequence). This CDR3 has 14 residues. CDR3 protein: CSARGSSGTGELFF. The CDR3 DNA follows: TGCAGTGCTAGGGGGTCTAGCGGTACCGGGGAGCTGTTTTTT.

The J gene is TRBJ1-5, the V gene TRBV6-1, with 9 positions matching TRBD1. The CDR3 is 14 amino acids. V dropped 6 bases and J dropped 4; count of bases not matched to a gene: 4. Germline V gene sequence: CDR1 MNHNS, CDR2 SASEGT. The CDR3 bases are TGTGCCAGCAGCCAGGACAGGGGAAATCAGCCCCAGCATTTT. Translated, it gives CASSQDRGNQPQHF.

The chain has TRBV5-1 and TRBJ2-1; D may be TRBD1 or TRBD2 (6 bases each). The CDR3 runs 13 residues. The V end was cut by 5 bases, the J end by 5 bases, with 11 bases between. CDR1 and CDR2 from the germline V gene are SGHRS and YFSETQ. Here the CDR3 DNA reads TGCGCCAGCAGAGGGGGGCCAAACAATGAGCAGTTCTTC. Translated, it gives CASRGGPNNEQFF.

This clonotype appeared many times. J is TRBJ2-7 and V is TRBV20-1, with no clear D. V was cut by 3 bases and J by 6 bases, with 15 bases left in between. Germline CDR1 is DFQATT and CDR2 is SNEGSKA (reference sequence). The length of the CDR3 is 13 residues. The CDR3 nucleotides are TGCAGTGCTAGCCCGACCGCGTCATCCGAGCAGTACTTC. Translated, it gives CSASPTASSEQYF.

This clonotype was found a few times. The J gene is TRBJ2-1, the V gene TRBV20-1; a possible D gene is TRBD2 (6 bases). The V end was cut by 0 bases, the J end by 9 bases, with 18 bases between. Germline V gives CDR1 DFQATT, CDR2 SNEGSKA (reference sequence). The CDR3 has 15 amino acids. CDR3 region: CSARDPGLIDREQFF. The CDR3 nucleotides are TGCAGTGCTAGAGACCCGGGACTTATAGATCGTGAGCAGTTCTTC.

This clonotype was counted only a few times. J is TRBJ1-1 and V is TRBV27; D is ambiguous. Germline CDR1 MNHEY, CDR2 SMNVEV (reference sequence). Trimming pared 4 bases from V and 11 bases from J, leaving 11 bases between. This CDR3 comprises 11 residues. The CDR3: CASSSLGTAFF. The CDR3 DNA reads as TGTGCCAGCAGTTCCTTGGGTACCGCTTTCTTT.

This clonotype was seen only a few times. This chain uses TRBV11-2 with TRBJ1-2; the D gene is possibly TRBD1 (5 bases). With 4 bases removed from V and 5 bases from J, the gap between germline ends came to 23 bases. Germline CDR1 and CDR2: SGHAT and FQNNGV. CDR3 length equals 17 residues. The CDR3 DNA reads as TGTGCCAGCAGCTCGGGTCGGGGACCCCAACGGGATTATGGCTACACCTTC. Translation: CASSSGRGPQRDYGYTF.

This rearrangement joins TRBV24-1 to TRBJ1-1; TRBD1 agrees at 8 bases. The CDR3 contains 12 residues. V was pared by 7 bases and J by 5 bases, with 2 bases of the junction left unmatched. CDR1 is KGHDR and CDR2 is SFDVKD in the germline V gene. CDR3 sequence (DNA): TGTGCCACCAGGGACAGGGAGACTGAAGCTTTCTTT. Translation gives CATRDRETEAFF.

This chain links TRBV29-1 with TRBJ2-3; possibly TRBD2 for D (5 bases). V was pared by 5 bases and J by 6 bases, with 12 bases between. The CDR3 is 12 residues long. Looked up from germline, CDR1 is SQVTM and CDR2 is ANQGSEA. This chain's CDR3 is CSVSTIADTQYF. As DNA, the CDR3 is TGCAGCGTTTCCACAATAGCGGATACGCAGTATTTT.

This sequence joins TRBV6-6 and TRBJ1-1; no reliable D call. Per the germline V gene, CDR1 is MNHNY and CDR2 is SVGAGI (reference sequence). The CDR3 has 11 residues. V shed 7 bases and J shed 7 bases, with 10 bases lying between them. CDR3 DNA sequence: TGTGCCAGCACCCTCACGGGTGAAGCTTTCTTT. Translating it yields CASTLTGEAFF.

This clonotype was seen a handful of times. The chain links TRBV5-1 to TRBJ2-1; the match to TRBD2 covers 11 bases. The CDR3 contains 16 residues. The germline V gene encodes CDR1 SGHRS and CDR2 YFSETQ. V was pared by 0 bases and J by 3 bases, with 2 bases of the junction left unmatched. The CDR3 DNA reads as TGCGCCAGCAGCTTGGCCCTAGCGGGGGGCTACAATGAGCAGTTCTTC. Encoded protein: CASSLALAGGYNEQFF.

This clonotype was seen more than once but under ten times. This chain joins TRBV29-1 and TRBJ2-5; perhaps D is TRBD1 or TRBD2 (5 bases each). Germline CDR1 reads SQVTM; CDR2 reads ANQGSEA. Trimming left V 7 bases short and J 2 bases short, with 14 bases between. This CDR3 has 13 residues. This CDR3 reads CSAESWGQETQYF. The CDR3 nucleotides are TGCAGCGCCGAGAGTTGGGGGCAAGAGACCCAGTACTTC.